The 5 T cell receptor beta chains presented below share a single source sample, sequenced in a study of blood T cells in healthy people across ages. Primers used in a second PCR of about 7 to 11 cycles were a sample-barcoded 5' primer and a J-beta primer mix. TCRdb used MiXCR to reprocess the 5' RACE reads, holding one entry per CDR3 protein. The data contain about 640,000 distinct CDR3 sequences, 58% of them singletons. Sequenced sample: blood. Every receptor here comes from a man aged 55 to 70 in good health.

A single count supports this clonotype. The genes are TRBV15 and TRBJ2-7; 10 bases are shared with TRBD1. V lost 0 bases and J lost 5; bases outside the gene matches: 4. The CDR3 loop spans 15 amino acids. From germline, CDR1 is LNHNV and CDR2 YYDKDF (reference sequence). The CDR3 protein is CATSRDRQGANEQYF. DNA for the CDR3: TGTGCCACCAGCAGAGATCGACAGGGGGCTAACGAGCAGTACTTC.

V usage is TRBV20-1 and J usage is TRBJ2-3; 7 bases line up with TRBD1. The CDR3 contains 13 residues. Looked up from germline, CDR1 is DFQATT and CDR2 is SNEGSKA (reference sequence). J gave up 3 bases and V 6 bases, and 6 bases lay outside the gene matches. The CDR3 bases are TGCAGTGCAGCGACAGGGAGTACAGATACGCAGTATTTT. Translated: CSAATGSTDTQYF.

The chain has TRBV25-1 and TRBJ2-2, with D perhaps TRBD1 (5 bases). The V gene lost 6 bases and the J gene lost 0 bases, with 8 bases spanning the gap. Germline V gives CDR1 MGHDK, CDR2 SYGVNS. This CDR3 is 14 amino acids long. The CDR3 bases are TGTGCCAGCAGAGGACATGCGAACACCGGGGAGCTGTTTTTT. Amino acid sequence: CASRGHANTGELFF.

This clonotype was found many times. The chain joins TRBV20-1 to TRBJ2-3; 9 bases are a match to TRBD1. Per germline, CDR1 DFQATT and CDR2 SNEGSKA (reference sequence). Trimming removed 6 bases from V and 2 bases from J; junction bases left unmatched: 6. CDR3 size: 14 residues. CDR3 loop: CSARDRVATDTQYF. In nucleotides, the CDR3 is TGCAGTGCACGGGACAGGGTGGCCACAGATACGCAGTATTTT.

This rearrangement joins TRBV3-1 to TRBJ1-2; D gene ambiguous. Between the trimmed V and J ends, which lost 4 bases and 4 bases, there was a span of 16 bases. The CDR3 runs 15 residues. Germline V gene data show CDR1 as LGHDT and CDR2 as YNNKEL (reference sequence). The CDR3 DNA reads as TGTGCCAGCAGCCCAACCAACCGGTTGGTCTATGGCTACACCTTC. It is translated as CASSPTNRLVYGYTF.